Included here is one T cell receptor beta chain sequence, with context. Its antigen is not identified. As to time point: newly diagnosed GD, antithyroid drugs for less than 3 months. The TCR library was made from RNA that had been extracted from PBMCs in TRIzol. The data stem from a study of regulatory T cells in long-lasting Graves disease. At the level of the study: Under 3 months of antithyroid drugs had been taken by newly diagnosed Graves' patients. The study's findings and limits: Persistent Graves' patients showed a TCR diversity that was lower than that of newly diagnosed ones. Gene preferences differed: TRBV28, TRBJ1-2, TRBJ2-5 in persistent cases.

The CDR3 has 19 residues. Germline V gives CDR1 SGHRS, CDR2 YFSETQ. With V trimmed by 4 bases and J by 8 bases, 22 bases remained unmatched. The TCR beta library used iRepertoire HTBI primers with Arm-PCR amplification of CDR3. TCRdb reanalysed the multiplex PCR reads using MiXCR and keeps one entry per CDR3 protein. Of hundreds of thousands of distinct CDR3 sequences detected, about 13% appear once; the ten largest clones hold roughly 9.7%. The same specimen was also included in a second study, on T cells in Graves' hyperthyroidism and ophthalmopathy. That study reports: Most expanded thyroid clonotypes above 0.001 also appeared in blood.

This chain joins TRBV5-1 and TRBJ2-1, with TRBD2 identical over 9 bases. The sequence was obtained from a man aged 25 to 40 with Graves disease. Specimen: peripheral blood mononuclear cells (PBMCs), collected at new diagnosis, from a patient treated with antithyroid drugs. CDR3 region: CASSRKTPSVAGAGDEQFF. CDR3 sequence (DNA): TGCGCCAGCAGCAGGAAAACTCCGTCGGTAGCGGGAGCCGGGGATGAGCAGTTCTTC.